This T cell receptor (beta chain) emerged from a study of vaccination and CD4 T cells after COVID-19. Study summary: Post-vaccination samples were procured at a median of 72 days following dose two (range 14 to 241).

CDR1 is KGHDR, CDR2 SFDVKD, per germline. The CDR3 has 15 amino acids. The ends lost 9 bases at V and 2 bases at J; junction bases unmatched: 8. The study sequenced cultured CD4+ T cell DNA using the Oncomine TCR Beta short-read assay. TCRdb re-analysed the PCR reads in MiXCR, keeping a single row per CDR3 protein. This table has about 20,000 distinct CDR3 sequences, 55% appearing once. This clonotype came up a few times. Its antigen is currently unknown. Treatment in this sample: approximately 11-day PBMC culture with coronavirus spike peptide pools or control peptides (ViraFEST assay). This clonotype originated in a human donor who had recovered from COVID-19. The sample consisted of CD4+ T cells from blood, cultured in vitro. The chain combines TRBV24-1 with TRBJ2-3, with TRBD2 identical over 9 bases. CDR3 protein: CATSKAGGDTDTQYF. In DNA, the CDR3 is TGTGCCACCTCTAAAGCGGGAGGCGACACAGATACGCAGTATTTT.